The 25 T cell receptor beta chains below all came from one sample that was sequenced in a study of cytotoxic CD8 clonotypes in ibrutinib-treated CLL. The table came from immunoSEQ multiplex PCR; TCRdb's copy has only in-frame clones and leaves some out. The sample contains 30,000 to 40,000 clones, 60% to 80% of which appear only once. The sequencing here drew on PBMCs, taken before ibrutinib treatment. The receptor source for this set is a human donor with chronic lymphocytic leukemia.

The chain recombines TRBV30 with TRBJ1-3; the D gene is possibly TRBD1 (6 bases). Trimming pared 2 bases from V and 3 bases from J, leaving 11 bases between. The germline CDR1 and CDR2 sequences are GTSNPN and SVGIG (reference sequence). The CDR3 consists of 14 residues. This CDR3 reads CAWSRTGRGNTIYF. DNA of the CDR3: TGTGCCTGGAGTCGTACAGGGCGTGGAAACACCATATATTTT. Drawing the rest from reference TRBV30 and TRBJ1-3, the complete variable domain is SQTIHQWPATLVQPVGSPLSLECTVEGTSNPNLYWYRQAAGRGLQLLFYSVGIGQISSEVPQNLSASRPQDRQFILSSKKLLLSDSGFYLCAWSRTGRGNTIYFGEGSWLTVV.

This clone was counted between two and nine times. The CDR3: CASSQGQGTGYTF. The CDR3 nucleotides are TGTGCCAGCAGCCAAGGACAGGGGACTGGCTACACCTTC. V and J are TRBV4-2 and TRBJ1-2, with 8 nucleotides matching TRBD1. The CDR3 consists of 13 residues. V was clipped by 1 base and J by 7 bases; unmatched bases: 2. The germline gives CDR1 LGHNA, CDR2 YNFKEQ.

The chain joins TRBV5-1 to TRBJ2-5; the match to TRBD2 covers 11 bases. This CDR3 spans 17 amino acids. With V trimmed by 0 bases and J by 0 bases, 4 bases remained unmatched. Germline values: CDR1 SGHRS, CDR2 YFSETQ. The DNA for the CDR3 is TGCGCCAGCAGCTTGGGGCCGACTAGCGGGGACCAAGAGACCCAGTACTTC. Protein product: CASSLGPTSGDQETQYF. The variable domain in full, completed from reference TRBV5-1 and TRBJ2-5, reads KAGVTQTPRYLIKTRGQQVTLSCSPISGHRSVSWYQQTPGQGLQFLFEYFSETQRNKGNFPGRFSGRQFSNSRSEMNVSTLELGDSALYLCASSLGPTSGDQETQYFGPGTRLLVL.

The chain uses TRBV13 and TRBJ1-1; D might be TRBD1 (6 bases). Germline V gene sequence: CDR1 PRHDT, CDR2 FYEKMQ (reference sequence). The V end was cut by 2 bases, the J end by 7 bases, with 14 bases between. CDR3 length: 14 residues. CDR3 protein: CASSLIGQSYEAFF. Here the CDR3 DNA reads TGTGCCAGCAGCTTAATCGGACAGAGCTATGAAGCTTTCTTT.

The CDR3, as DNA: TGTGCCAGCAGCTTAATCAGCTACAATGAGCAGTTCTTC. It codes for CASSLISYNEQFF. The genes are TRBV11-3 and TRBJ2-1; no definite D call. V lost 2 bases and J 3 bases, leaving 5 bases between the germline ends. Germline V gene sequence: CDR1 SGHNT, CDR2 YENEEA. The CDR3 loop spans 13 amino acids.

The chain recombines TRBV28 with TRBJ2-2; D is possibly TRBD2 (7 bases). The CDR3 runs 17 residues. Germline loops: CDR1 MDHEN, CDR2 SYDVKM. The V and J ends lost 10 bases and 2 bases respectively, with 23 bases between them. CDR3 protein: CATKFPAGAKNTGELFF. Here the CDR3 DNA reads TGTGCCACCAAGTTTCCGGCGGGGGCCAAAAACACCGGGGAGCTGTTTTTT. Looking up the rest from reference TRBV28 and TRBJ2-2 gives the full variable domain: DVKVTQSSRYLVKRTGEKVFLECVQDMDHENMFWYRQDPGLGLRLIYFSYDVKMKEKGDIPEGYSVSREKKERFSLILESASTNQTSMYLCATKFPAGAKNTGELFFGEGSRLTVL.

This clone appeared once. Here the CDR3 reads CASSATGDMNTEAFF. CDR3 nucleotide sequence: TGTGCCAGCAGTGCTACAGGGGACATGAACACTGAAGCTTTCTTT. The chain combines TRBV2 with TRBJ1-1, with TRBD1 matching 7 bases. The junction had 5 bases not matched to a gene; V was cut back by 4 bases and J by 0 bases. CDR1 and CDR2 (germline): SNHLY, FYNNEI. The CDR3 covers 15 residues.

This clone was observed a handful of times. The rearrangement joins TRBV11-2 to TRBJ2-7; D may match TRBD1 or TRBD2 (5 bases each). V lost 5 bases, J lost 3 bases, and 11 bases lay in between. In germline, CDR1 is SGHAT, CDR2 FQNNGV. This CDR3 spans 13 amino acids. CDR3 nucleotide sequence: TGTGCCAGCAGCCGGGGACCCCACTACGAGCAGTACTTC. Protein product: CASSRGPHYEQYF. Full variable domain (rest looked up from reference TRBV11-2 and TRBJ2-7): EAGVAQSPRYKIIEKRQSVAFWCNPISGHATLYWYQQILGQGPKLLIQFQNNGVVDDSQLPKDRFSAERLKGVDSTLKIQPAKLEDSAVYLCASSRGPHYEQYFGPGTRLTVT.

As to this clone: The germline gene is not matched at one end of the junction; a read error may be the cause. This chain connects TRBV6-4 to TRBJ1-2; D not resolved. The CDR3 consists of 13 residues. From germline, CDR1 is MRHNA and CDR2 SNTAGT. This chain's CDR3 is CASRDLLNYGYTF. The CDR3 DNA follows: TGTGCCAGCAGGGACTTACTTAACTATGGCTACACCTTC.

The chain employs TRBV4-2 and TRBJ2-5; D ambiguous. V dropped 0 bases and J dropped 9 bases, with 8 bases sitting between them. The CDR3 sequence is 12 residues long. Germline CDR1 and CDR2: LGHNA and YNFKEQ. The CDR3 nucleotides are TGTGCCAGCAGCCAAGAGTCCGAGGCCCAGTACTTC. As protein: CASSQESEAQYF.

Here the CDR3 reads CASSQYGTANTGELFF. The CDR3, as DNA: TGTGCCAGCTCACAATACGGGACAGCGAACACCGGGGAGCTGTTTTTT. The gene calls are TRBV18 and TRBJ2-2, with 7 nucleotides matching TRBD1. V gave up 4 bases and J gave up 0 bases; unmatched junction bases: 5. This CDR3 is 16 amino acids long. The germline V gene encodes CDR1 KGHSH and CDR2 LQKENI.

DNA for the CDR3: TGTGCCAGCTCACCGGCAGACGAGCAGTACTTC. Protein product: CASSPADEQYF. V is TRBV18 and J is TRBJ2-7; D not resolved. This CDR3 has 11 amino acids. The V end lost 3 bases, the J end lost 5 bases, and 5 bases lay between the germline ends. The V gene's germline CDR1 is KGHSH and CDR2 LQKENI.

The chain is built from TRBV7-9 and TRBJ1-4; D not resolved. In germline, CDR1 is SEHNR, CDR2 FQNEAQ (reference sequence). This CDR3 has 15 residues. V was trimmed by 5 bases and J by 0 bases, leaving 10 bases between them. Here the CDR3 reads CASSRNLATNEKLFF. CDR3 coding DNA: TGTGCCAGCAGCCGAAACCTAGCAACTAATGAAAAACTGTTTTTT.

The chain links TRBV28 to TRBJ2-7, with TRBD1 identical over 10 bases. The trim removed 0 bases at V and 1 base at J, leaving 6 bases unmatched. The CDR3 is made up of 17 amino acids. Germline loops: CDR1 MDHEN, CDR2 SYDVKM. CDR3 in DNA: TGTGCCAGCAGTTTATGGGGGACAGGGGACATGTCCTACGAGCAGTACTTC. Protein: CASSLWGTGDMSYEQYF.

In its sample, this clone is medium-sized. This chain connects TRBV18 to TRBJ2-7; 7 nucleotides match TRBD2. The CDR3 covers 15 residues. After removal of 3 bases from V and 0 bases from J, the junction contained 5 bases not matched to a gene. The germline V gene encodes CDR1 KGHSH and CDR2 LQKENI. The CDR3 sequence is CASSPGTTSSYEQYF. In nucleotides, the CDR3 is TGTGCCAGCTCACCGGGGACTACTAGCTCCTACGAGCAGTACTTC.

The rearrangement links TRBV7-8 to TRBJ1-2; TRBD1 agrees at 7 bases. The CDR3 has 15 amino acids. V trimming: 4 bases; J trimming: 4 bases; junction bases outside the gene matches: 9. The germline CDR1 and CDR2 sequences are SGHVS and FQNEAQ. The CDR3 DNA is TGTGCCAGCAGCTCTATGACAGGGACCGTCTATGGCTACACCTTC. This codes for CASSSMTGTVYGYTF.

The chain couples TRBV7-8 to TRBJ2-7; 10 positions match TRBD2. The CDR3 runs to 17 residues. CDR1 and CDR2 from the germline V gene are SGHVS and FQNEAQ. V lost 3 bases, J lost 3 bases, and 11 bases stayed unmatched. CDR3 amino acids: CASSLPSGGPLSYEQYF. Here the CDR3 DNA reads TGTGCCAGCAGCTTGCCTAGCGGGGGTCCATTGAGCTACGAGCAGTACTTC.

The chain's CDR3 is CASSRSRDSYEQYF. Written as DNA, the CDR3 is TGTGCCAGCAGTCGAAGCAGGGATTCCTACGAGCAGTACTTC. This chain links TRBV27 with TRBJ2-7, with D tentatively TRBD1 (5 bases). This CDR3 is built from 14 residues. Per the germline V gene, CDR1 is MNHEY and CDR2 is SMNVEV (reference sequence). Trimming took 5 bases from V and 1 from J, leaving 12 bases between them.

In its sample, this clone is medium-sized (0.01 to 0.1%). The gene calls are TRBV28 and TRBJ1-1; 8 bases are shared with TRBD1. Germline assignment: CDR1 MDHEN and CDR2 SYDVKM. The CDR3 is 17 amino acids. After removal of 2 bases from V and 0 bases from J, the junction contained 8 bases not matched to a gene. This chain's CDR3 is CASSLRGQGLLNTEAFF. The CDR3 nucleotides are TGTGCCAGCAGTTTAAGAGGACAGGGCCTTTTGAACACTGAAGCTTTCTTT.

V and J are TRBV20-1 and TRBJ1-3; D not resolved. The CDR3 sequence is 11 residues long. From germline, CDR1 is DFQATT and CDR2 SNEGSKA (reference sequence). Trimming pared 5 bases from V and 8 bases from J, leaving 10 bases between. The DNA of the CDR3 is TGCAGTGCTGCGACCGGGGACACCATATATTTT. It codes for CSAATGDTIYF.

A few counts support this clone. J is TRBJ1-5 and V is TRBV19; D is undetermined. This CDR3 has 13 residues. Trimming removed 7 bases at V and 3 bases at J, with 10 bases between. The V gene's germline CDR1 is LNHDA and CDR2 SQIVND (reference sequence). The CDR3 sequence: CASKKYDNQPQHF. DNA for the CDR3: TGTGCCAGTAAAAAGTACGACAATCAGCCCCAGCATTTT.

This chain uses TRBV7-6 with TRBJ1-2, with D tentatively TRBD1 (5 bases). Germline-derived CDR1 and CDR2 are SGHVS and FNYEAQ. The CDR3 is 16 residues long. V lost 1 base to trimming and J lost 4 bases, with 16 bases between them. CDR3 residues: CASSLVGQGGVYGYTF. The CDR3 DNA reads TGTGCCAGCAGCTTAGTAGGGCAGGGTGGGGTCTATGGCTACACCTTC.

The V gene is TRBV4-2, the J gene TRBJ2-3; D remains unclear. Germline CDR1 is LGHNA and CDR2 is YNFKEQ. CDR3 length: 13 residues. V was trimmed by 5 bases and J by 4 bases, leaving 10 bases between them. CDR3 loop: CASSSQRPDTQYF. In DNA, the CDR3 is TGTGCCAGCAGCTCACAGCGACCAGATACGCAGTATTTT.

This chain links TRBV28 with TRBJ2-7; maybe TRBD1 (5 bases). The germline V gene encodes CDR1 MDHEN and CDR2 SYDVKM. Trimming pared 1 base from V and 2 bases from J, leaving 15 bases between. The CDR3 totals 16 residues. CDR3 region: CASSLSRRVLTYEQYF. The DNA for the CDR3 is TGTGCCAGCAGTTTATCGCGCAGGGTGTTAACCTACGAGCAGTACTTC.

The CDR3 spells CASSYTQGPQETQYF. The CDR3 DNA sequence: TGTGCCAGCAGTTACACACAGGGTCCCCAAGAGACCCAGTACTTC. The chain has TRBV6-6 and TRBJ2-5; D might be TRBD1 (6 bases). V dropped 2 bases and J dropped 1 base, with 11 bases sitting between them. Germline loops: CDR1 MNHNY, CDR2 SVGAGI (reference sequence). The CDR3 has 15 residues.